A selection of T cell receptor beta chains follows, all from one sample in a study of early T cells in non-severe SARS-CoV-2 infection. Via MiXCR, TCRdb re-called the 5' RACE reads, giving one row per CDR3 protein. Of tens of thousands of distinct CDR3 sequences listed, less than 7% were seen once; the top ten hold 4.4%. The sequenced sample was whole blood, obtained at baseline. The source of these receptors is an adult who was a healthcare worker with PCR-confirmed SARS-CoV-2 infection or an uninfected control (not recorded which). CDR3s include the opening cysteine and the closing phenylalanine or tryptophan. The order of the fields is clone size, D gene, V gene, J gene, CDR3 protein, CDR3 DNA. A D gene is named only where the DNA matches it firmly. Size is stated for part of the rows, as once, few or many counts, or as a class when the clone is expanded.

clone size: many
D gene: TRBD2
V gene: TRBV27
J gene: TRBJ2-7
CDR3 protein: CASSLASGSYEQYF
CDR3 DNA: TGTGCCAGCAGTTTAGCTAGCGGGAGCTACGAGCAGTACTTC

clone size: few
D gene: -
V gene: TRBV7-2
J gene: TRBJ1-5
CDR3 protein: CASSLTGDDQPQHF
CDR3 DNA: TGTGCCAGCAGCCTAACGGGGGATGATCAGCCCCAGCATTTT

clone size: many
D gene: -
V gene: TRBV5-6
J gene: TRBJ1-6
CDR3 protein: CASSPFRGTPLHF
CDR3 DNA: TGTGCCAGCAGCCCTTTCCGGGGGACACCCCTCCACTTT

clone size: many
D gene: TRBD2
V gene: TRBV6-1
J gene: TRBJ2-7
CDR3 protein: CASYRTSGFPHEQYF
CDR3 DNA: TGTGCCAGCTATCGGACTAGCGGATTTCCCCACGAGCAGTACTTC

clone size: medium-sized
D gene: -
V gene: TRBV19
J gene: TRBJ2-2
CDR3 protein: CASSPRAGELFF
CDR3 DNA: TGTGCCAGTAGTCCGAGGGCCGGGGAGCTGTTTTTT

clone size: medium-sized
D gene: -
V gene: TRBV10-3
J gene: TRBJ1-2
CDR3 protein: CAISESVGGYTF
CDR3 DNA: TGTGCCATCAGTGAGTCCGTGGGTGGCTACACCTTC

clone size: many
D gene: TRBD1
V gene: TRBV15
J gene: TRBJ1-1
CDR3 protein: CATSRIGGGQGKGNTEAFF
CDR3 DNA: TGTGCCACCAGCAGAATCGGCGGTGGACAGGGGAAGGGGAACACTGAAGCTTTCTTT

clone size: many
D gene: TRBD2
V gene: TRBV6-5
J gene: TRBJ2-7
CDR3 protein: CASSYAGGGFYEQYF
CDR3 DNA: TGTGCCAGCAGTTACGCGGGGGGAGGATTCTACGAGCAGTACTTC

clone size: many
D gene: -
V gene: TRBV18
J gene: TRBJ1-1
CDR3 protein: CASFSMGTEAFF
CDR3 DNA: TGTGCCAGCTTTTCGATGGGCACTGAAGCTTTCTTT

clone size: many
D gene: -
V gene: TRBV27
J gene: TRBJ1-1
CDR3 protein: CASSLGAQRDTEAFF
CDR3 DNA: TGTGCCAGCAGTTTAGGGGCACAGCGGGACACTGAAGCTTTCTTT

clone size: few
D gene: -
V gene: TRBV5-1
J gene: TRBJ2-7
CDR3 protein: CASTGELYEQYF
CDR3 DNA: TGCGCCAGCACTGGTGAACTCTACGAGCAGTACTTC

clone size: few
D gene: TRBD1
V gene: TRBV6-6
J gene: TRBJ1-1
CDR3 protein: CASTLTGSNTEAFF
CDR3 DNA: TGTGCCAGCACCCTGACAGGGTCAAACACTGAAGCTTTCTTT

clone size: few
D gene: -
V gene: TRBV7-2
J gene: TRBJ2-1
CDR3 protein: CASSTSQGQAYNEQFF
CDR3 DNA: TGTGCCAGCAGCACATCGCAGGGACAAGCCTACAATGAGCAGTTCTTC

clone size: -
D gene: -
V gene: TRBV7-2
J gene: TRBJ1-2
CDR3 protein: CASSLRLGSPADGYAF
CDR3 DNA: TGTGCCAGCAGCTTACGGTTGGGCAGTCCCGCGGATGGCTACGCCTTC

clone size: many
D gene: TRBD2
V gene: TRBV6-5
J gene: TRBJ2-6
CDR3 protein: CASSFLSGANVLIF
CDR3 DNA: TGTGCCAGCAGTTTCCTGAGCGGGGCCAACGTCCTGATTTTC

clone size: many
D gene: -
V gene: TRBV27
J gene: TRBJ2-2
CDR3 protein: CASSSGRRGGTGELFF
CDR3 DNA: TGTGCCAGCAGCTCTGGACGGCGAGGGGGGACCGGGGAGCTGTTTTTT

clone size: many
D gene: -
V gene: TRBV7-2
J gene: TRBJ2-1
CDR3 protein: CASSLALGYNEQFF
CDR3 DNA: TGTGCCAGCAGCTTAGCGCTCGGGTACAATGAGCAGTTCTTC

clone size: many
D gene: -
V gene: TRBV25-1
J gene: TRBJ2-7
CDR3 protein: CASSPGGQVAGEQYF
CDR3 DNA: TGTGCCAGCAGCCCCGGGGGGCAGGTAGCAGGCGAGCAGTACTTC

clone size: many
D gene: TRBD2
V gene: TRBV13
J gene: TRBJ2-5
CDR3 protein: CASSLRGGPSEETQYF
CDR3 DNA: TGTGCCAGCAGCCTCCGGGGGGGCCCATCCGAAGAGACCCAGTACTTC

clone size: few
D gene: TRBD1
V gene: TRBV5-1
J gene: TRBJ1-2
CDR3 protein: CASSLAPDRLNYGYTF
CDR3 DNA: TGCGCCAGCAGCTTGGCCCCGGACAGGCTAAACTATGGCTACACCTTC

clone size: many
D gene: -
V gene: TRBV30
J gene: TRBJ1-1
CDR3 protein: CAWIRNGALMNTEAFF
CDR3 DNA: TGTGCCTGGATCCGGAACGGAGCCTTAATGAACACTGAAGCTTTCTTT

clone size: few
D gene: -
V gene: TRBV2
J gene: TRBJ1-3
CDR3 protein: CASRQVSAGNTIYF
CDR3 DNA: TGTGCCAGCAGACAGGTTTCGGCTGGAAACACCATATATTTT

clone size: few
D gene: -
V gene: TRBV20-1
J gene: TRBJ2-7
CDR3 protein: CSVHAGREQYF
CDR3 DNA: TGCAGTGTTCATGCGGGTCGCGAGCAGTACTTC

clone size: many
D gene: -
V gene: TRBV11-2
J gene: TRBJ2-3
CDR3 protein: CASSLRRARTDTQYF
CDR3 DNA: TGTGCCAGCAGCTTGAGGCGGGCGCGCACAGATACGCAGTATTTT

clone size: many
D gene: -
V gene: TRBV19
J gene: TRBJ2-1
CDR3 protein: CASTKSDSALNEQFF
CDR3 DNA: TGTGCCAGTACGAAGAGCGACTCGGCTCTCAATGAGCAGTTCTTC

clone size: many
D gene: -
V gene: TRBV20-1
J gene: TRBJ2-5
CDR3 protein: CSAPFTGSETQYF
CDR3 DNA: TGCAGTGCGCCTTTCACAGGGTCAGAGACCCAGTACTTC

clone size: many
D gene: -
V gene: TRBV7-2
J gene: TRBJ2-5
CDR3 protein: CASSKRQESGTQYF
CDR3 DNA: TGTGCCAGCAGCAAACGACAGGAGTCGGGGACCCAGTACTTC

clone size: many
D gene: -
V gene: TRBV3-1
J gene: TRBJ2-2
CDR3 protein: CASSHGLANTGELFF
CDR3 DNA: TGTGCCAGCAGCCACGGCCTTGCGAACACCGGGGAGCTGTTTTTT

clone size: -
D gene: TRBD1
V gene: TRBV20-1
J gene: TRBJ2-7
CDR3 protein: CSAINHRQGTTYEQYF
CDR3 DNA: TGCAGTGCCATAAACCACCGACAGGGCACGACCTACGAGCAGTACTTC

clone size: few
D gene: -
V gene: TRBV27
J gene: TRBJ1-6
CDR3 protein: CVSRPAGSNSPLHF
CDR3 DNA: TGTGTCAGCCGGCCAGCAGGGTCTAATTCACCCCTCCACTTT

clone size: few
D gene: -
V gene: TRBV5-5
J gene: TRBJ2-2
CDR3 protein: CASSLYEGRGAGELFF
CDR3 DNA: TGTGCCAGCAGCTTGTATGAGGGGAGAGGGGCCGGGGAGCTGTTTTTT

clone size: -
D gene: -
V gene: TRBV10-2
J gene: TRBJ2-7
CDR3 protein: CATSRTVGTYEQYF
CDR3 DNA: TGCGCCACCTCAAGGACAGTGGGTACCTACGAGCAGTACTTC

clone size: many
D gene: -
V gene: TRBV20-1
J gene: TRBJ2-7
CDR3 protein: CSARGGYEQYF
CDR3 DNA: TGCAGTGCTAGAGGGGGTTACGAGCAGTACTTC

clone size: many
D gene: TRBD2
V gene: TRBV20-1
J gene: TRBJ2-7
CDR3 protein: CSAALAGLSSYEQYF
CDR3 DNA: TGCAGTGCGGCACTAGCGGGATTGAGCTCCTACGAGCAGTACTTC

clone size: medium-sized
D gene: -
V gene: TRBV6-2/TRBV6-3
J gene: TRBJ2-2
CDR3 protein: CASSYAGELFF
CDR3 DNA: TGTGCCAGCAGTTACGCGGGGGAGCTGTTTTTT

clone size: many
D gene: -
V gene: TRBV5-1
J gene: TRBJ2-1
CDR3 protein: CASSLQGSEFF
CDR3 DNA: TGCGCCAGCAGCTTACAGGGTTCGGAGTTCTTC

clone size: many
D gene: -
V gene: TRBV5-4
J gene: TRBJ2-5
CDR3 protein: CASGSQGLETQYF
CDR3 DNA: TGTGCCAGCGGGAGTCAGGGTTTGGAGACCCAGTACTTC

clone size: medium-sized
D gene: TRBD1
V gene: TRBV29-1
J gene: TRBJ1-2
CDR3 protein: CSVVTGYGYTF
CDR3 DNA: TGCAGCGTTGTGACAGGGTATGGCTACACCTTC

clone size: -
D gene: -
V gene: TRBV25-1
J gene: TRBJ1-4
CDR3 protein: CASSGGTNEKLFF
CDR3 DNA: TGTGCCAGCAGTGGGGGTACTAATGAAAAACTGTTTTTT

clone size: -
D gene: TRBD2
V gene: TRBV24-1
J gene: TRBJ2-2
CDR3 protein: CATSSGGAGTGELFF
CDR3 DNA: TGTGCCACCAGTAGCGGGGGGGCCGGCACCGGGGAGCTGTTTTTT

clone size: -
D gene: TRBD2
V gene: TRBV20-1
J gene: TRBJ2-3
CDR3 protein: CSAMRAGTSDTQYF
CDR3 DNA: TGCAGTGCTATGAGAGCGGGAACGTCAGATACGCAGTATTTT

clone size: many
D gene: -
V gene: TRBV21-1
J gene: TRBJ2-5
CDR3 protein: CASSKDEGEETQYF
CDR3 DNA: TGTGCCAGCAGCAAAGATGAGGGGGAAGAGACCCAGTACTTC

clone size: many
D gene: -
V gene: TRBV11-2
J gene: TRBJ2-7
CDR3 protein: CASTYSDYEQYF
CDR3 DNA: TGTGCCAGCACCTACTCGGACTACGAGCAGTACTTC

clone size: many
D gene: -
V gene: TRBV7-2
J gene: TRBJ1-1
CDR3 protein: CASSPQGRTEAFF
CDR3 DNA: TGTGCCAGCAGCCCGCAGGGGCGGACTGAAGCTTTCTTT

clone size: few
D gene: -
V gene: TRBV20-1
J gene: TRBJ2-7
CDR3 protein: CSAPFSGEQYF
CDR3 DNA: TGCAGTGCTCCATTCTCCGGCGAGCAGTACTTC

clone size: many
D gene: -
V gene: TRBV7-9
J gene: TRBJ2-7
CDR3 protein: CASSLLDREQYF
CDR3 DNA: TGTGCCAGCAGCTTATTAGACCGCGAGCAGTACTTC

clone size: many
D gene: -
V gene: TRBV4-1
J gene: TRBJ1-5
CDR3 protein: CASSQEGGQGHQPQHF
CDR3 DNA: TGCGCCAGCAGCCAAGAAGGTGGGCAGGGCCATCAGCCCCAGCATTTT

clone size: many
D gene: TRBD2
V gene: TRBV29-1
J gene: TRBJ2-3
CDR3 protein: CSVEDAGGPDTQYF
CDR3 DNA: TGCAGCGTTGAAGATGCGGGGGGCCCAGATACGCAGTATTTT

clone size: many
D gene: TRBD1
V gene: TRBV4-1
J gene: TRBJ2-1
CDR3 protein: CASSQGTGWGEQFF
CDR3 DNA: TGCGCCAGCAGCCAAGGGACAGGGTGGGGTGAGCAGTTCTTC

clone size: -
D gene: -
V gene: TRBV6-2/TRBV6-3
J gene: TRBJ2-6
CDR3 protein: CASSYPEKGANVLTF
CDR3 DNA: TGTGCCAGCAGTTACCCCGAGAAGGGGGCCAACGTCCTGACTTTC

clone size: many
D gene: TRBD1
V gene: TRBV12-3/TRBV12-4
J gene: TRBJ2-1
CDR3 protein: CASRARDRALYNEQFF
CDR3 DNA: TGTGCCAGCAGAGCCCGGGACAGGGCGTTATACAATGAGCAGTTCTTC

clone size: -
D gene: TRBD2
V gene: TRBV20-1
J gene: TRBJ2-1
CDR3 protein: CSARAAGVSYNEQFF
CDR3 DNA: TGCAGTGCTAGAGCTGCGGGAGTATCATACAATGAGCAGTTCTTC

clone size: many
D gene: -
V gene: TRBV20-1
J gene: TRBJ2-1
CDR3 protein: CSARAPWGSTYNEQFF
CDR3 DNA: TGCAGTGCTAGAGCGCCTTGGGGGTCGACCTACAATGAGCAGTTCTTC

clone size: many
D gene: -
V gene: TRBV15
J gene: TRBJ2-3
CDR3 protein: CATSSLAPDTQYF
CDR3 DNA: TGTGCCACCAGCAGTCTAGCGCCAGATACGCAGTATTTT

clone size: many
D gene: TRBD1
V gene: TRBV29-1
J gene: TRBJ2-2
CDR3 protein: CSVGQGSDGELFF
CDR3 DNA: TGCAGCGTTGGACAGGGGTCGGACGGGGAGCTGTTTTTT